What follows are 25 T cell receptor beta chains derived from one specimen sequenced in a study of blood T cell repertoires in COVID-19 (dated by TCRdb to about 2020). Library creation used the immunoSEQ multiplex PCR assay. TCRdb limited this immuneACCESS table to in-frame rearrangements with V and J called. A share of clones is missing; checked studies link under half to unresolved V genes, and the rest is unexplained. In all, the sample holds under 140,000 clones, and roughly 82% of those were seen once. In total, the top ten clones hold 16% of the sample. The specimen sequenced was peripheral blood. The receptors here all came from an older woman with acute or convalescent COVID-19.

CDR3 loop: CASSYGDRGIQPQHF. The DNA of the CDR3 is TGTGCCAGCAGTTACGGGGACAGAGGTATTCAGCCCCAGCATTTT. The chain links TRBV6-2 or TRBV6-3 to TRBJ1-5, with 7 bases aligning to TRBD1. The CDR3 contains 15 residues. V shed 2 bases and J 6 bases; nucleotides not matched to a gene: 7. CDR1 is MNHEY and CDR2 is SVGEGT in the germline V gene.

This clone was detected only once. The chain couples TRBV7-8 to TRBJ1-1; TRBD1 is a possible D gene (6 bases). Trimming removed 1 base at V and 3 bases at J, with 18 bases between. The germline V gene encodes CDR1 SGHVS and CDR2 FQNEAQ. The CDR3 consists of 17 residues. This CDR3 is CASSLGAGGLRDTEAFF. The CDR3 nucleotides read TGTGCCAGCAGCTTAGGGGCGGGGGGGCTGAGGGACACTGAAGCTTTCTTT. Complete variable domain (other parts from reference TRBV7-8 and TRBJ1-1): GAGVSQSPRYKVAKRGQDVALRCDPISGHVSLFWYQQALGQGPEFLTYFQNEAQLDKSGLPSDRFFAERPEGSVSTLKIQRTQQEDSAVYLCASSLGAGGLRDTEAFFGQGTRLTVV.

This clone was seen only a few times. The chain employs TRBV7-9 and TRBJ1-5; TRBD1 agrees at 7 bases. CDR1 is SEHNR, CDR2 FQNEAQ, per germline (reference sequence). The CDR3 runs to 13 residues. V lost 4 bases to trimming and J lost 6 bases; unmatched junction nucleotides: 3. The CDR3 nucleotides read TGTGCCAGCAGCTGGGACAGAGCTCAGCCCCAGCATTTT. As protein: CASSWDRAQPQHF.

The chain has TRBV3-1 (or the pseudogene TRBV3-2) and TRBJ2-7; TRBD2 might be the D (5 bases). With 1 base removed from V and 2 bases from J, the gap between germline ends came to 9 bases. The CDR3 extends over 14 amino acids. The germline gives CDR1 LGHDT, CDR2 YNNKEL (reference sequence). The CDR3 loop is CASSQVGGPYEQYF. The CDR3 coding sequence is TGTGCCAGCAGCCAAGTCGGAGGCCCCTACGAGCAGTACTTC.

The chain recombines TRBV25-1 with TRBJ1-2; tentative D call: TRBD1 (6 bases). V lost 6 bases to trimming and J lost 4 bases, with 12 bases between them. Germline V lookup: CDR1 MGHDK, CDR2 SYGVNS. This CDR3 comprises 13 residues. This chain's CDR3 is CASSQGNGYGYTF. As DNA, the CDR3 is TGTGCCAGCAGCCAGGGGAACGGCTATGGCTACACCTTC.

This clone has more than one count but fewer than ten. This chain uses TRBV27 with TRBJ1-1; 9 bases align to TRBD1. This CDR3 region has 13 residues. CDR1 is MNHEY and CDR2 is SMNVEV in the germline V gene (reference sequence). J was trimmed by 8 bases and V by 5 bases; bases with no gene match: 6. DNA of the CDR3: TGTGCCAGCAGTCTCCGGGGACAGGGAGAAGCTTTCTTT. Its translation is CASSLRGQGEAFF.

The chain joins TRBV19 to TRBJ2-7, with 7 bases identical to TRBD2. CDR1 is LNHDA, CDR2 SQIVND, per germline (reference sequence). The CDR3 is 15 residues long. V lost 6 bases to trimming and J lost 0 bases; unmatched junction nucleotides: 8. The CDR3 is CASSPGRGYSYEQYF. The DNA for the CDR3 is TGTGCCAGTAGCCCGGGGAGGGGTTACTCCTACGAGCAGTACTTC.

In this sample, this clone turned up a few times. V is TRBV14 and J is TRBJ1-1, with 8 bases aligning to TRBD1. The CDR3 length is 13 residues. Germline-derived CDR1 and CDR2 are SGHDN and FVKESK. After removal of 7 bases from V and 4 bases from J, the junction contained 5 bases not matched to a gene. This CDR3 reads CASTGQAATEAFF. DNA of the CDR3: TGTGCCAGCACGGGACAGGCCGCCACTGAAGCTTTCTTT.

V gene TRBV3-1 (or the pseudogene TRBV3-2) combines with J gene TRBJ2-3; D ambiguous. Trimming stripped 4 bases from V and 2 bases from J, with 7 bases between. This CDR3 has 13 amino acids. Germline V gives CDR1 LGHDT, CDR2 YNNKEL (reference sequence). The CDR3 sequence: CASSPLFTDTQYF. The DNA for the CDR3 is TGTGCCAGCAGCCCCTTGTTCACAGATACGCAGTATTTT.

The chain couples TRBV4-3 to TRBJ2-3; 8 bases agree with TRBD2. J lost 5 bases, V lost 5 bases, and 6 bases had no gene match. Germline CDR1 LGHNA, CDR2 YSLEER. The CDR3 loop spans 14 amino acids. As DNA, the CDR3 is TGCGCCAGCAGCAAGCGGGGGATCAGAGATACGCAGTATTTT. Protein: CASSKRGIRDTQYF.

The V call is TRBV5-4, the J call TRBJ1-1, with TRBD1 matching 9 bases. CDR3 length: 15 amino acids. V lost 4 bases to trimming and J lost 6 bases; unmatched junction nucleotides: 10. Looked up from germline, CDR1 is SGHNT and CDR2 is YYREEE (reference sequence). The CDR3 DNA sequence: TGTGCCAGCAGCAGGCAGACAGGGGGTGTCTCTGAAGCTTTCTTT. Translated, it gives CASSRQTGGVSEAFF.

The chain has TRBV5-1 and TRBJ2-4, with no clear D. In germline, CDR1 is SGHRS, CDR2 YFSETQ. CDR3 length: 19 residues. Trimming stripped 9 bases from V and 0 bases from J, with 28 bases between. The CDR3 sequence is CANHDIPPPQPLAKNIQYF. In DNA, the CDR3 is TGCGCCAACCACGATATCCCTCCCCCACAACCTTTAGCCAAAAACATTCAGTACTTC.

The chain combines TRBV6-5 with TRBJ2-7, with D maybe TRBD1 (6 bases). The germline gives CDR1 MNHEY, CDR2 SVGAGI. There are 13 residues in the CDR3. Trimming pared 6 bases from V and 6 bases from J, leaving 15 bases between. The CDR3, as DNA: TGTGCCAGCAGGCCATCCGGACAGATCGAGCAGTACTTC. This sequence encodes CASRPSGQIEQYF.

The CDR3 nucleotides are TGTGCCAGCAGCCAGGGTTCGGCCGGGGAGCTGTTTTTT. Translated, it gives CASSQGSAGELFF. V usage is TRBV7-9 and J usage is TRBJ2-2, with D possibly TRBD1 on 5 matching bases. Trimming took 5 bases from V and 6 from J, leaving 10 bases between them. The germline CDR1 and CDR2 sequences are SEHNR and FQNEAQ (reference sequence). The CDR3 is 13 residues long.

Concerning this clone itself: Within the sample, other DNA sequences also encode this same CDR3. J is TRBJ1-2 and V is TRBV12-3 or TRBV12-4; D is perhaps TRBD1 (6 bases). The CDR3 extends over 12 amino acids. Trimming took off 4 bases at V and 4 bases at J, with 7 bases between the two ends. CDR3 nucleotides: TGTGCCAGCAGTTCGACAGGCTATGGCTACACCTTC. Its protein product is CASSSTGYGYTF.

The gene calls are TRBV4-3 and TRBJ1-2, with 9 bases lining up with TRBD1. This CDR3 has 13 amino acids. V dropped 0 bases and J dropped 13; count of bases not matched to a gene: 6. Per the germline V gene, CDR1 is LGHNA and CDR2 is YSLEER. DNA of the CDR3: TGCGCCAGCAGCCAAGAGGGGACAGGGAGGCGCACCTTC. Amino acid sequence: CASSQEGTGRRTF.

The gene calls are TRBV28 and TRBJ1-2; D uncertain. The germline gives CDR1 MDHEN, CDR2 SYDVKM. The V gene lost 5 bases and the J gene lost 7 bases, with 8 bases spanning the gap. The CDR3 consists of 11 residues. The CDR3 region has the DNA TGTGCCAGCAGTAAAAGAGCTGGCTACACCTTC. This codes for CASSKRAGYTF.

This chain uses TRBV27 with TRBJ2-1; 13 nucleotides agree with TRBD2. Germline values: CDR1 MNHEY, CDR2 SMNVEV (reference sequence). CDR3 length equals 20 residues. Losses at the gene ends were 5 bases for V and 4 bases for J; bases not matched to a gene: 17. As DNA, the CDR3 is TGTGCCAGCAGTCCATCCCCGTCGGGGACTAGCGGGGTCCGGTACAATGAGCAGTTCTTC. This translates into CASSPSPSGTSGVRYNEQFF.

The rearrangement links TRBV5-5 to TRBJ2-3; TRBD1 aligns across 9 bases. Germline CDR1 and CDR2: SGHKS and YYEKEE (reference sequence). Trimming took 1 base from V and 0 from J; bases not matched to a gene: 6. This CDR3 spans 17 amino acids. CDR3 nucleotide sequence: TGTGCCAGCAGCTTGTATCTCGGGACAGGGAGCACAGATACGCAGTATTTT. Its translation: CASSLYLGTGSTDTQYF.

This clone was detected a few times. The chain uses TRBV3-1 (or the pseudogene TRBV3-2) and TRBJ1-2, with a tentative D call TRBD1 (5 bases). Trimming pared 4 bases from V and 6 bases from J, leaving 12 bases between. Germline lookup yields CDR1 LGHDT and CDR2 YNNKEL (reference sequence). The CDR3 extends over 13 amino acids. The CDR3 DNA sequence: TGTGCCAGCAGCCGGGGGGTGCGGGATGGCTACACCTTC. This codes for CASSRGVRDGYTF.

The chain has TRBV7-2 and TRBJ2-1; D possibly corresponds to TRBD2 (6 bases). The V and J ends lost 1 base and 4 bases respectively, with 11 bases between them. The CDR3 is 15 residues long. Germline V gene data show CDR1 as SGHTA and CDR2 as FQGNSA. CDR3 loop: CASSLVFGGYNEQFF. The CDR3 coding sequence is TGTGCCAGCAGCTTAGTTTTCGGAGGGTACAATGAGCAGTTCTTC.

This chain connects TRBV7-6 to TRBJ2-5, with 14 bases lining up with TRBD2. CDR1 and CDR2 from the germline V gene are SGHVS and FNYEAQ. The CDR3 covers 19 residues. V was pared by 6 bases and J by 4 bases, with 16 bases of the junction left unmatched. The CDR3 DNA follows: TGTGCCAGCAGTCTACTACCGGGACTAGCGGGGGTGGGTGTAGAGACCCAGTACTTC. The encoded protein is CASSLLPGLAGVGVETQYF.

The V and J genes are TRBV28 and TRBJ2-7; 11 bases fit TRBD2. This CDR3 region has 14 residues. Losses at the gene ends were 10 bases for V and 2 bases for J; bases not matched to a gene: 7. Germline CDR1 and CDR2: MDHEN and SYDVKM. CDR3 protein: CATISGGGTYEQYF. Written as DNA, the CDR3 is TGTGCCACCATTAGCGGGGGGGGAACCTACGAGCAGTACTTC.

The chain employs TRBV7-2 and TRBJ2-7, with TRBD2 identical over 9 bases. The length of the CDR3 is 13 residues. After removal of 4 bases from V and 11 bases from J, the junction contained 9 bases not matched to a gene. Germline lookup yields CDR1 SGHTA and CDR2 FQGNSA. The CDR3 protein is CASSSPQASGKYF. The CDR3 DNA reads TGTGCCAGCAGCTCGCCGCAGGCTAGCGGGAAGTACTTC.

The chain carries TRBV29-1 and TRBJ1-2, with a possible D match to TRBD1 (6 bases). Germline V gives CDR1 SQVTM, CDR2 ANQGSEA. This CDR3 spans 18 amino acids. Between the trimmed V and J ends, which lost 0 bases and 2 bases, there was a span of 22 bases. The CDR3 DNA reads as TGCAGCGTTGAAGACCCCGGCAGGGGCCTACCCCCGAACTATGGCTACACCTTC. Translation: CSVEDPGRGLPPNYGYTF.